This TCR beta chain comes out of a study of T cell repertoires in cytomegalovirus infection. Overall study context: CMV infection together with matching HLA type was indicated by public TCR beta signatures. Regarding the study as a whole: The response measured ex vivo was dominated by TCR beta clonotypes (HLA-C-restricted and CMV-specific). Carriage of CMV together with the relevant HLA was identifiable through cumulative public TCR beta family frequency.

TCRdb recomputed calls from the reads with MiXCR, one row per CDR3 protein. The data contain about 770,000 distinct CDR3 sequences, 29% of them singletons. This clonotype was detected only a few times. The target antigen is unknown. In germline, CDR1 is DFQATT, CDR2 SNEGSKA (reference sequence). The CDR3 length is 15 residues. Trimming took off 3 bases at V and 7 bases at J, with 19 bases between the two ends. The receptor was isolated from a human donor in good health (CMV status not recorded). Some clones in this sample may be carry-over from other donors' samples. The sequencing used cultured CD8+ T cells from PBMCs, collected from culture after CMV antigen stimulation. The J gene is TRBJ2-1, the V gene TRBV20-1; no definite D call. CDR3 region: CSASWPSEYGNEQFF. The CDR3 DNA follows: TGCAGTGCTAGCTGGCCCAGCGAGTATGGGAATGAGCAGTTCTTC.